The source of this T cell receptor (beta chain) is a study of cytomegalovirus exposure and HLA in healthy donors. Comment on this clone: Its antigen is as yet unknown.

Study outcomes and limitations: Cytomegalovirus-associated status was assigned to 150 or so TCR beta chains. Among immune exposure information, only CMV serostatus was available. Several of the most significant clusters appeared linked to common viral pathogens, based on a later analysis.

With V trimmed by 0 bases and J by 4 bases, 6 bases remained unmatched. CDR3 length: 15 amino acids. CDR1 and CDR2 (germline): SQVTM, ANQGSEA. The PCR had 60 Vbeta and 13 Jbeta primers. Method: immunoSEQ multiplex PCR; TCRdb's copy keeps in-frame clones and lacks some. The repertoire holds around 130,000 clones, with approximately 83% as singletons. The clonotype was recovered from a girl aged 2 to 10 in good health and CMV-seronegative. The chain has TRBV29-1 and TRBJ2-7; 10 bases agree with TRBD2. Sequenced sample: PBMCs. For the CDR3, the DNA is TGCAGCGTTGAAGATTCAACTAGCGGGAAGTACGAGCAGTACTTC. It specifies CSVEDSTSGKYEQYF.